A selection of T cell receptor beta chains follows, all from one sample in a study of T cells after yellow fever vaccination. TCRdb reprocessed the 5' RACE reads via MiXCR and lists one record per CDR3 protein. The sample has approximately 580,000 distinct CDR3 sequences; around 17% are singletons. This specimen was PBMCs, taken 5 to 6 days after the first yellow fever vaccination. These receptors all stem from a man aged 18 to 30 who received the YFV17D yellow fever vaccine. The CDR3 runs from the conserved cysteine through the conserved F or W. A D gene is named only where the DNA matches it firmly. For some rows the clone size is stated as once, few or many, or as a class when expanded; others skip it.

CASNGGRARGTSLNYGYTF	TGTGCCAGCAATGGGGGGAGGGCGAGAGGGACCTCTCTGAACTATGGCTACACCTTC	.	TRBV2	few	TRBJ1-2
CASSLGQVFNYGYTF	TGTGCCAGCAGCTTGGGGCAGGTCTTCAACTATGGCTACACCTTC	.	TRBV5-5	.	TRBJ1-2
CSAPTASSTDTQYF	TGCAGCGCCCCGACAGCATCTAGCACAGATACGCAGTATTTT	.	TRBV20-1	few	TRBJ2-3
CASSLSRYGTDTQYF	TGTGCCAGCAGCTTGTCGCGATATGGCACAGATACGCAGTATTTT	.	TRBV5-6	.	TRBJ2-3
CASSFRGNYEQYF	TGTGCCAGCAGTTTTCGGGGAAACTACGAGCAGTACTTC	.	TRBV27	.	TRBJ2-7
CASTAGLHETQYF	TGTGCCAGTACAGCGGGACTGCATGAGACCCAGTACTTC	TRBD2	TRBV19	.	TRBJ2-5
CASRGIYRGSDYGYTF	TGTGCCAGCAGAGGAATCTACAGGGGATCAGACTATGGCTACACCTTC	TRBD1	TRBV9	few	TRBJ1-2
CAWSPRELDGYTF	TGTGCCTGGAGTCCCAGGGAGTTGGATGGCTACACCTTC	.	TRBV30	.	TRBJ1-2
CAISGTDRGEQYF	TGTGCCATCAGTGGGACTGACAGGGGCGAGCAGTACTTC	TRBD1	TRBV10-3	.	TRBJ2-7
CASQRGGPDTQYF	TGTGCCAGCCAGAGAGGGGGGCCAGATACGCAGTATTTT	.	TRBV27	.	TRBJ2-3
CASSLTGRSSYNEQFF	TGTGCCAGCAGCTTAACCGGACGGAGCTCCTACAATGAGCAGTTCTTC	.	TRBV7-3	few	TRBJ2-1
CASSAYNGETQYF	TGCGCCAGCAGCGCCTACAACGGGGAGACCCAGTACTTC	.	TRBV4-1	few	TRBJ2-5
CSARDALGEETQYF	TGCAGTGCTAGAGATGCACTAGGAGAAGAGACCCAGTACTTC	.	TRBV20-1	many	TRBJ2-5
CASSQGGGPMNTEAFF	TGTGCCAGCAGCCAAGGGGGGGGCCCGATGAACACTGAAGCTTTCTTT	.	TRBV3-1	.	TRBJ1-1
CASSLFGEHSYNEQFF	TGTGCCAGCAGTTTATTTGGGGAACACTCCTACAATGAGCAGTTCTTC	.	TRBV27	.	TRBJ2-1
CASSRGGVGGTDTQYF	TGTGCCAGCAGCCGAGGAGGGGTCGGAGGCACAGATACGCAGTATTTT	.	TRBV7-2	.	TRBJ2-3
CASSFKGYADTQYF	TGTGCCAGCAGCTTCAAGGGGTATGCAGATACGCAGTATTTT	.	TRBV7-2	.	TRBJ2-3
CASSGQGGDTEAFF	TGCGCCAGCAGCGGACAGGGTGGAGACACTGAAGCTTTCTTT	TRBD1	TRBV5-1	few	TRBJ1-1
CASSPIRTRWAETQYF	TGTGCCAGCAGCCCAATAAGGACTAGATGGGCCGAGACCCAGTACTTC	TRBD2	TRBV11-2	.	TRBJ2-5
CASSVKSGDSTDTQYF	TGTGCCAGCAGCGTAAAAAGCGGGGATTCCACAGATACGCAGTATTTT	TRBD2	TRBV9	.	TRBJ2-3
CASSIPHEQYF	TGTGCCAGTAGTATCCCCCACGAGCAGTACTTC	.	TRBV19	.	TRBJ2-7
CASSPRGQGYQETQYF	TGTGCCAGCAGCCCCCGAGGCCAGGGGTACCAAGAGACCCAGTACTTC	.	TRBV7-3	.	TRBJ2-5
CASSLAGRDGYTF	TGCGCCAGCAGCTTGGCCGGAAGGGATGGCTACACCTTC	.	TRBV5-1	few	TRBJ1-2
CASSFAGGAYEQYF	TGTGCCAGCAGTTTTGCGGGGGGGGCTTACGAGCAGTACTTC	TRBD2	TRBV12-3/TRBV12-4	.	TRBJ2-7
CASSPGRGRTGELFF	TGCGCCAGCAGCCCCGGCAGGGGCAGGACCGGGGAGCTGTTTTTT	.	TRBV4-1	.	TRBJ2-2
CASSLELAGGDTQYF	TGTGCCAGCAGTTTAGAACTAGCGGGGGGAGATACGCAGTATTTT	TRBD2	TRBV12-3/TRBV12-4	.	TRBJ2-3
CASSQDRAGNTEAFF	TGCGCCAGCAGCCAAGACAGGGCCGGGAACACTGAAGCTTTCTTT	.	TRBV4-3	.	TRBJ1-1
CASRQLAGWREQYF	TGTGCCAGCAGACAACTAGCGGGGTGGAGGGAGCAGTACTTC	TRBD2	TRBV6-1	few	TRBJ2-7
CASGGDNTGELFF	TGCGCCAGCGGGGGAGATAACACCGGGGAGCTGTTTTTT	.	TRBV5-1	many	TRBJ2-2
CASSYGTGYEKLFF	TGTGCCAGCAGTTATGGGACAGGATATGAAAAACTGTTTTTT	TRBD1	TRBV6-5	.	TRBJ1-4
CASSLSGTVSEAFF	TGTGCCAGCAGTTTATCCGGGACAGTCTCTGAAGCTTTCTTT	TRBD1	TRBV6-5	many	TRBJ1-1
CASSLTAPEAFF	TGTGCCAGCAGTTTGACAGCACCTGAAGCTTTCTTT	.	TRBV12-3/TRBV12-4	.	TRBJ1-1
CASSWDSANSPLHF	TGCGCCAGCAGCTGGGACAGTGCCAATTCACCCCTCCACTTT	TRBD1	TRBV5-1	.	TRBJ1-6
CASSLELAGAPTQYF	TGCGCCAGCAGCTTGGAGCTAGCGGGGGCCCCTACGCAGTATTTT	TRBD2	TRBV5-1	.	TRBJ2-3
CSARDWASTGELFF	TGCAGTGCTAGAGATTGGGCGAGCACTGGGGAGCTGTTTTTT	.	TRBV20-1	few	TRBJ2-2
CASRAEVGTDTQYF	TGTGCCAGCCGGGCGGAGGTCGGCACAGATACGCAGTATTTT	.	TRBV27	.	TRBJ2-3
CASSWWRGGQETQYF	TGTGCCAGCAGCTGGTGGCGGGGGGGCCAGGAGACCCAGTACTTC	TRBD2	TRBV12-3/TRBV12-4	few	TRBJ2-5
CASSQDFRVGSGELFF	TGCGCCAGCAGCCAAGATTTCAGGGTGGGTTCCGGGGAGCTGTTTTTT	.	TRBV4-3	.	TRBJ2-2
CASSLSGQPEDTQYF	TGTGCCAGCAGCTTATCGGGACAGCCGGAAGATACGCAGTATTTT	TRBD1	TRBV11-2	.	TRBJ2-3
CATSRDYTEGETQYF	TGTGCCACCAGCAGAGATTACACCGAGGGAGAGACCCAGTACTTC	.	TRBV15	few	TRBJ2-5
CASSYLVTGANVLTF	TGTGCCAGCAGTTACCTGGTTACTGGGGCCAACGTCCTGACTTTC	.	TRBV6-5	few	TRBJ2-6
CASTGGEETQYF	TGTGCCAGCACCGGGGGCGAAGAGACCCAGTACTTC	.	TRBV6-5	.	TRBJ2-5
CASSLTPGQGVPGANVLTF	TGTGCCAGCAGCTTAACCCCGGGACAGGGAGTCCCTGGGGCCAACGTCCTGACTTTC	TRBD1	TRBV11-1	.	TRBJ2-6
CASSQIWTSGSYQETQYF	TGCGCCAGCAGCCAAATTTGGACTAGCGGCTCATACCAAGAGACCCAGTACTTC	TRBD2	TRBV4-1	.	TRBJ2-5
CASSYSVSTGGKYEQYF	TGTGCCAGCAGTTACTCTGTGTCGACAGGGGGCAAGTACGAGCAGTACTTC	TRBD1	TRBV6-5	.	TRBJ2-7